This T cell receptor (beta chain) stems from a study of blood T cell repertoires in COVID-19. Study overall: Samples of COVID-19 (acute and convalescent) were obtained from the United States, Italy and Spain. The analysed material was cDNA or gDNA that came from T cells, B-cell-depleted T cells, or PBMCs.

Repertoires were generated with immunoSEQ multiplex PCR, while TCRdb's copy carries only in-frame clones and drops some. Of about 140,000 clones in the sample, roughly 80% were seen once. The sequence derives from a woman aged 60-75 years with acute or convalescent COVID-19. Sequenced sample: peripheral blood.

CDR3 in amino acids: CASSVDSGRANEQFF. DNA of the CDR3: TGTGCCAGCAGCGTAGATAGCGGGAGGGCCAATGAGCAGTTCTTC. The J gene is TRBJ2-1, the V gene TRBV9; 11 bases are a match to TRBD2. This CDR3 region has 15 residues. The V segment lost 0 bases and the J segment 6 bases; nucleotides outside the gene matches: 2. The V gene's germline CDR1 is SGDLS and CDR2 YYNGEE.